This T cell receptor beta chain derives from a study of tumor-infiltrating lymphocytes in primary liver carcinoma. CDR3 length equals 14 residues. Germline assignment: CDR1 MNHNY and CDR2 SVGAGI (reference sequence). V was pared by 9 bases and J by 3 bases, with 17 bases between. Co-extraction yielded RNA and DNA from around 20-30 mg of unsorted bulk tissue. cDNA specific to TCR beta was made from around 470 ng of total RNA, with a constant-region primer employed for priming. Construction of TCR beta libraries relied on three successive nested multiplex PCR rounds employing slightly modified ARM-PCR. It was with TRBV1-TRBV30 forward primers and a C-beta reverse primer that the first two PCR rounds were run, at approximately 9 cycles each. In TCRdb, the multiplex PCR reads were re-called with MiXCR into one record per CDR3 protein. This table holds roughly 91,000 distinct CDR3 sequences, around three quarters found once.

The sample consisted of liver tumor tissue from sampling region 5. As to subset: tumor region T5, tumor centre. This chain links TRBV6-6 with TRBJ1-1; a possible D gene is TRBD1 (6 bases). The sequence was obtained from a woman aged 55-69 years with primary liver carcinoma and hepatitis B virus infection. The CDR3 nucleotides are TGTGCCAGGAGGCAGGTTGCAGGGGACACTGAAGCTTTCTTT. Translation: CARRQVAGDTEAFF.